A selection of T cell receptor beta chains follows, all from one sample in a study of cytomegalovirus exposure and HLA in healthy donors. Method: immunoSEQ multiplex PCR; TCRdb's copy keeps in-frame clones and lacks some. The table lists some 180,000 clones, around 75% of them singletons, with 2.9% in the top ten. Sequencing was performed on PBMCs. The receptors stem from a male donor in good health and CMV-seronegative. Both conserved end residues are part of each CDR3. The D gene is left open where the match is weak. The size of a clone is reported for some rows only, either as once, few or many, or as a class for expanded clones.

clone size: .; D gene: .; V gene: TRBV6-6; J gene: TRBJ2-3; CDR3 DNA: TGTGCCAGCAGGCCACGGGGGAGCACAGATACGCAGTATTTT; CDR3 protein: CASRPRGSTDTQYF
clone size: .; D gene: .; V gene: TRBV30; J gene: TRBJ2-2; CDR3 DNA: TGTGCCTTAGGAGGGCGTGGCGGGGAGCTGTTTTTT; CDR3 protein: CALGGRGGELFF
clone size: .; D gene: TRBD1; V gene: TRBV4-3; J gene: TRBJ2-2; CDR3 DNA: TGCGCCAGCAGCCCCAGGGGACAGGGGGGTTACGGGGAGCTGTTTTTT; CDR3 protein: CASSPRGQGGYGELFF
clone size: .; D gene: .; V gene: TRBV10-2; J gene: TRBJ2-7; CDR3 DNA: TGCGCCAGCAGTGCCGGGAGCGAGCAGTACTTC; CDR3 protein: CASSAGSEQYF
clone size: .; D gene: TRBD2; V gene: TRBV9; J gene: TRBJ2-1; CDR3 DNA: TGTGCCAGCAGCTCCTCTAGCGGTAGCTCCTACAATGAGCAGTTCTTC; CDR3 protein: CASSSSSGSSYNEQFF
clone size: .; D gene: .; V gene: TRBV6-6; J gene: TRBJ2-1; CDR3 DNA: TGTGCCAGCAGTTACCCCATTTCCCGCGGTAACAATGAGCAGTTCTTC; CDR3 protein: CASSYPISRGNNEQFF
clone size: .; D gene: TRBD2; V gene: TRBV28; J gene: TRBJ2-1; CDR3 DNA: TGTGCCAGCAGTCCGTACAGCGGGAGTGAATACAATGAGCAGTTCTTC; CDR3 protein: CASSPYSGSEYNEQFF
clone size: .; D gene: .; V gene: TRBV15; J gene: TRBJ1-4; CDR3 DNA: TGTGCCACCTTGGCAGGAGAAAAACTGTTTTTT; CDR3 protein: CATLAGEKLFF
clone size: few; D gene: .; V gene: TRBV6-6; J gene: TRBJ1-2; CDR3 DNA: TGTGCCAGCAGCCCCAGGCAGCTGCTATATGGCTACACCTTC; CDR3 protein: CASSPRQLLYGYTF
clone size: .; D gene: .; V gene: TRBV19; J gene: TRBJ1-3; CDR3 DNA: TGTGCCAGTAGTATGTCCGGGATTGACACCATATATTTT; CDR3 protein: CASSMSGIDTIYF
clone size: .; D gene: .; V gene: TRBV9; J gene: TRBJ1-3; CDR3 DNA: TGTGCCAGCAGCGATTACTCTGGAAACACCATATATTTT; CDR3 protein: CASSDYSGNTIYF
clone size: .; D gene: .; V gene: TRBV4-3; J gene: TRBJ1-5; CDR3 DNA: TGCGCCAGCAGTCAAGCAGGGGCACAGCCCCAGCATTTT; CDR3 protein: CASSQAGAQPQHF
clone size: .; D gene: .; V gene: TRBV15; J gene: TRBJ1-5; CDR3 DNA: TGTGCCACCAGCAGAGATGGGCAGATCAATAGCAATCAGCCCCAGCATTTT; CDR3 protein: CATSRDGQINSNQPQHF
clone size: .; D gene: .; V gene: TRBV20-1; J gene: TRBJ2-1; CDR3 DNA: TGCAGTGCCGTAGATTACAATGAGCAGTTCTTC; CDR3 protein: CSAVDYNEQFF
clone size: .; D gene: .; V gene: TRBV28; J gene: TRBJ1-2; CDR3 DNA: TGTGCCACCCTCGGGTCCGCCGCAGGACAGAACTATGGCTACACCTTC; CDR3 protein: CATLGSAAGQNYGYTF
clone size: .; D gene: .; V gene: TRBV2; J gene: TRBJ2-7; CDR3 DNA: TGTGCCAGCAGTGTCACCGGCGAGCAGTACTTC; CDR3 protein: CASSVTGEQYF
clone size: .; D gene: TRBD1; V gene: TRBV27; J gene: TRBJ1-4; CDR3 DNA: TGTGCCTCCTCCTTACAGGGGGTCGGTGAAAAACTGTTTTTT; CDR3 protein: CASSLQGVGEKLFF
clone size: once; D gene: TRBD1; V gene: TRBV6-6; J gene: TRBJ1-1; CDR3 DNA: TGTGCCAGCAGTTACTCTCCAGGGGGAAGTACTGAAGCTTTCTTT; CDR3 protein: CASSYSPGGSTEAFF
clone size: .; D gene: TRBD1; V gene: TRBV10-3; J gene: TRBJ2-7; CDR3 DNA: TGTGCCATCAGTGAGAGGACAGGGGGTGAGGAGCAGTACTTC; CDR3 protein: CAISERTGGEEQYF
clone size: once; D gene: .; V gene: TRBV4-1; J gene: TRBJ1-6; CDR3 DNA: TGCGCCAGCAGCCAAGATCTACGGGGGGCGTTCAATTCACCCCTCCACTTT; CDR3 protein: CASSQDLRGAFNSPLHF
clone size: .; D gene: TRBD2; V gene: TRBV7-8; J gene: TRBJ2-3; CDR3 DNA: TGTGCCAGCAGGGAAGCGGGACTAGTCCTCCCAGATACGCAGTATTTT; CDR3 protein: CASREAGLVLPDTQYF
clone size: .; D gene: TRBD1; V gene: TRBV20-1; J gene: TRBJ1-2; CDR3 DNA: TGCAGTGCTCAGGGGGCTGGTGGCTACACCTTC; CDR3 protein: CSAQGAGGYTF
clone size: .; D gene: .; V gene: TRBV7-3; J gene: TRBJ2-2; CDR3 DNA: TGTGCCAGCAGCTTAGTCAGGGGTGGCACCGGGGAGCTGTTTTTT; CDR3 protein: CASSLVRGGTGELFF
clone size: .; D gene: .; V gene: TRBV28; J gene: TRBJ1-1; CDR3 DNA: TGTGCCAGCAGTCGCTCGGGGGTAACCACTGAAGCTTTCTTT; CDR3 protein: CASSRSGVTTEAFF
clone size: few; D gene: TRBD2; V gene: TRBV28; J gene: TRBJ2-3; CDR3 DNA: TGTGCCAGCAGCTCCGGGACTAGCGGTGCTAGCACAGATACGCAGTATTTT; CDR3 protein: CASSSGTSGASTDTQYF
clone size: once; D gene: TRBD2; V gene: TRBV14; J gene: TRBJ2-3; CDR3 DNA: TGTGCCAGCAGCCCTTGGACTAGCGCGGGCACAGATACGCAGTATTTT; CDR3 protein: CASSPWTSAGTDTQYF
clone size: .; D gene: TRBD2; V gene: TRBV23-1; J gene: TRBJ2-7; CDR3 DNA: TGCGCCAGCAGTCAGTCCATTACTATTAAGGTAGCGGGAGGGCCTTACGACTCCTACGAGCAGTACTTC; CDR3 protein: CASSQSITIKVAGGPYDSYEQYF
clone size: once; D gene: .; V gene: TRBV27; J gene: TRBJ2-3; CDR3 DNA: TGTGCCAGCAGTACAGTGTTTCGCACAGATACGCAGTATTTT; CDR3 protein: CASSTVFRTDTQYF
clone size: .; D gene: TRBD1; V gene: TRBV6-5; J gene: TRBJ1-2; CDR3 DNA: TGTGCCAGCACCGGGACAGCTGGCGGCTACACCTTC; CDR3 protein: CASTGTAGGYTF
clone size: .; D gene: TRBD2; V gene: TRBV5-1; J gene: TRBJ2-1; CDR3 DNA: TGCGCCAGCAGCTTTGACTCCCGGGGGGACTCTTACAATGAGCAGTTCTTC; CDR3 protein: CASSFDSRGDSYNEQFF
clone size: .; D gene: TRBD2; V gene: TRBV19; J gene: TRBJ2-1; CDR3 DNA: TGTGCCAGTAGTCCGACTAGCGGGGGGTACAATGAGCAGTTCTTC; CDR3 protein: CASSPTSGGYNEQFF
clone size: .; D gene: .; V gene: TRBV28; J gene: TRBJ2-7; CDR3 DNA: TGTGCCAGCAGTTTGCGGGGAGCCTACGAGCAGTACTTC; CDR3 protein: CASSLRGAYEQYF
clone size: .; D gene: TRBD1; V gene: TRBV6-6; J gene: TRBJ1-5; CDR3 DNA: TGTGCCAGCAGTCTGACAGGGGGCCAGGGTCAGCCCCAGCATTTT; CDR3 protein: CASSLTGGQGQPQHF
clone size: few; D gene: TRBD1; V gene: TRBV5-5; J gene: TRBJ2-5; CDR3 DNA: TGTGCCAGCAGCTGGAGGGACAGGGAGACCCAGTACTTC; CDR3 protein: CASSWRDRETQYF
clone size: .; D gene: .; V gene: TRBV30; J gene: TRBJ1-2; CDR3 DNA: TGTGCCTCCCAGGAGGCCGGCTATGGCTACACCTTC; CDR3 protein: CASQEAGYGYTF
clone size: .; D gene: TRBD1; V gene: TRBV10-1; J gene: TRBJ2-1; CDR3 DNA: TGCGCCACCGGGAAGGGACAGGGGAACAATGAGCAGTTCTTC; CDR3 protein: CATGKGQGNNEQFF
clone size: .; D gene: TRBD1; V gene: TRBV28; J gene: TRBJ1-5; CDR3 DNA: TGTGCCAGCAGGGGAACCGGGACAGGGAATCAGCCCCAGCATTTT; CDR3 protein: CASRGTGTGNQPQHF
clone size: .; D gene: TRBD1; V gene: TRBV6-1; J gene: TRBJ1-2; CDR3 DNA: TGTGCCAGCAGTGGAAGGGGGCAAGGAAATGGCTACACCTTC; CDR3 protein: CASSGRGQGNGYTF
clone size: .; D gene: .; V gene: TRBV19; J gene: TRBJ1-2; CDR3 DNA: TGTGCCAGTAGTTCCTGGACAGAGGAAGAACACTACACCTTC; CDR3 protein: CASSSWTEEEHYTF